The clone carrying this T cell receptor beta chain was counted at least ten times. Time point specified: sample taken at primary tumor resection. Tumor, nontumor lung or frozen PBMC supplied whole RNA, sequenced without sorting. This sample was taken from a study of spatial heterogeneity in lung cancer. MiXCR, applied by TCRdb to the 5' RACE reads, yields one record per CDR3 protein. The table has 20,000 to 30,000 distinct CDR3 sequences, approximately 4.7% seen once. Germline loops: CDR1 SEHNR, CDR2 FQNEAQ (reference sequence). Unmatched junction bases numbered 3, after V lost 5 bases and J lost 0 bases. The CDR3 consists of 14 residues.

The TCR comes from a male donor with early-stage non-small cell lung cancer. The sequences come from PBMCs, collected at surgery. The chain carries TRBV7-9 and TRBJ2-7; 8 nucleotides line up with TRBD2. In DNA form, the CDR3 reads TGTGCCAGCAGCCAACTAGCGGTCTCCTACGAGCAGTACTTC. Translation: CASSQLAVSYEQYF.